The 31 T cell receptor beta chains given below trace back to one sample, sequenced in a study of blood T cell repertoires in COVID-19. TCRdb keeps only in-frame clones here, not all; method: immunoSEQ multiplex PCR. The sample shows around 200,000 clones, roughly 90% of them seen only once. Sequenced input: peripheral blood. These receptors were taken from a young man with active or convalescent COVID-19.

The chain is built from TRBV11-3 and TRBJ1-1; tentatively, D is TRBD1 (5 bases). The CDR3 is 14 amino acids. Germline CDR1 reads SGHNT; CDR2 reads YENEEA. V lost 4 bases and J lost 1, with 10 bases in between. CDR3 coding DNA: TGTGCCAGCAGCTCCGGACAACCGAACACTGAAGCTTTCTTT. Protein: CASSSGQPNTEAFF.

The chain combines TRBV27 with TRBJ2-6, with 9 bases that match TRBD1. This CDR3 spans 18 amino acids. V trimming: 5 bases; J trimming: 0 bases; junction bases outside the gene matches: 8. Germline CDR1 reads MNHEY; CDR2 reads SMNVEV (reference sequence). CDR3 region: CASSPGGQGRSGANVLTF. DNA for the CDR3: TGTGCCAGCAGTCCGGGGGGACAGGGCCGCTCTGGGGCCAACGTCCTGACTTTC.

This clone was recorded a few times. The J gene is TRBJ2-3, the V gene TRBV7-9, with TRBD2 as a possible D gene (5 bases). The CDR3 length is 14 residues. From germline, CDR1 is SEHNR and CDR2 FQNEAQ (reference sequence). V lost 1 base and J lost 3, with 8 bases in between. CDR3 nucleotide sequence: TGTGCCAGCAGCTTAGGAAGAGGGACAGATACGCAGTATTTT. This encodes CASSLGRGTDTQYF.

In DNA form, the CDR3 reads TGTGCCAGCAGCCAACAGGGCTATGGCTACACCTTC. Translating gives CASSQQGYGYTF. This chain connects TRBV6-5 to TRBJ1-2; the D gene is possibly TRBD1 (6 bases). From germline, CDR1 is MNHEY and CDR2 SVGAGI. Trimming removed 6 bases at V and 4 bases at J, with 9 bases between. This CDR3 contains 12 residues.

The V and J genes are TRBV19 and TRBJ1-4; 9 bases match TRBD1. Germline assignment: CDR1 LNHDA and CDR2 SQIVND (reference sequence). V was pared by 7 bases and J by 7 bases, with 7 bases of the junction left unmatched. The CDR3 runs 14 residues. The CDR3 is CASTKGQGVEKLFF. The CDR3 DNA reads as TGTGCCAGTACCAAGGGACAGGGAGTTGAAAAACTGTTTTTT.

The CDR3 sequence is CAISAGQGWTEAFF. Written as DNA, the CDR3 is TGTGCCATCAGTGCGGGTCAGGGCTGGACTGAAGCTTTCTTT. J is TRBJ1-1 and V is TRBV10-3; TRBD1 might be the D (5 bases). Trimming stripped 4 bases from V and 5 bases from J, with 14 bases between. This CDR3 has 14 amino acids. Germline lookup yields CDR1 ENHRY and CDR2 SYGVKD.

V usage is TRBV12-3 or TRBV12-4 and J usage is TRBJ2-1; 9 bases fit TRBD1. V dropped 4 bases and J dropped 16; count of bases not matched to a gene: 8. The CDR3 is 12 amino acids. CDR3 DNA: TGTGCCAGCAGTTACACCGGGACAGGGCGATTCTTC. Translated, it gives CASSYTGTGRFF.

The chain is built from TRBV18 and TRBJ2-1; 9 bases agree with TRBD2. The germline gives CDR1 KGHSH, CDR2 LQKENI. This CDR3 region has 20 residues. Losses at the gene ends were 2 bases for V and 6 bases for J; bases not matched to a gene: 20. The CDR3 sequence: CASSPTPGLASPGVGNEQFF. In DNA, the CDR3 is TGTGCCAGCTCACCAACGCCGGGACTAGCCTCCCCTGGGGTAGGCAATGAGCAGTTCTTC.

This rearrangement joins TRBV6-2 or TRBV6-3 to TRBJ2-3; 14 bases align to TRBD2. CDR3 length equals 19 residues. The V gene's germline CDR1 is MNHEY and CDR2 SVGEGT. V was pared by 5 bases and J by 0 bases, with 10 bases of the junction left unmatched. The CDR3, as DNA: TGTGCCAGCAGTCAGGGACTAGCGGGAGCCTCCCCTAGCACAGATACGCAGTATTTT. It is translated as CASSQGLAGASPSTDTQYF.

This rearrangement joins TRBV2 to TRBJ2-7; tentatively, D is TRBD1 (6 bases). CDR3 length: 15 amino acids. V was clipped by 3 bases and J by 3 bases, with 15 bases between them. CDR1 is SNHLY and CDR2 is FYNNEI in the germline V gene. This CDR3 reads CASSESRGRFYEQYF. CDR3 coding DNA: TGTGCCAGCAGTGAGAGCAGGGGCCGATTCTACGAGCAGTACTTC.

This clone was seen a single time. The chain is built from TRBV4-1 and TRBJ2-3, with 8 bases matching TRBD2. The CDR3 runs 17 residues. V lost 3 bases, J lost 6 bases, and 14 bases stayed unmatched. CDR1 and CDR2 (germline): MGHRA, YSYEKL. As DNA, the CDR3 is TGCGCCAGCAGCCAGCTTAGCGGGACTAGGTCATACGATACGCAGTATTTT. Translating gives CASSQLSGTRSYDTQYF.

The chain carries TRBV5-1 and TRBJ1-6; no clear D. V was cut by 4 bases and J by 7 bases, with 9 bases left in between. The CDR3 spans 13 residues. CDR1 SGHRS and CDR2 YFSETQ come from the germline V gene. The CDR3 loop reads CASSRVVNSPLHF. DNA of the CDR3: TGCGCCAGCAGCCGGGTCGTCAATTCACCCCTCCACTTT.

V usage is TRBV19 and J usage is TRBJ1-1, with a tentative D call TRBD1 (6 bases). Germline V gene lookup returns CDR1 LNHDA and CDR2 SQIVND (reference sequence). Trimming took 4 bases from V and 1 from J, leaving 16 bases between them. The CDR3 has 16 amino acids. The CDR3 reads CASSRTTGRGNTEAFF. CDR3 in DNA: TGTGCCAGTAGTAGGACGACGGGCAGGGGGAACACTGAAGCTTTCTTT.

The chain joins TRBV9 to TRBJ2-1, with 7 bases fitting TRBD2. CDR3 length: 14 residues. Germline V gives CDR1 SGDLS, CDR2 YYNGEE. V dropped 7 bases and J dropped 3; count of bases not matched to a gene: 7. Here the CDR3 DNA reads TGTGCCAGCGGAATGGGCGGGGGCTACAATGAGCAGTTCTTC. This sequence encodes CASGMGGGYNEQFF.

This clone has a handful of counts. This sample also contains other DNA sequences that code for the same CDR3. This chain links TRBV6-2 or TRBV6-3 with TRBJ1-5, with TRBD1 as a possible D gene (5 bases). The V end lost 0 bases, the J end lost 3 bases, and 9 bases lay between the germline ends. The CDR3 covers 15 residues. CDR1 and CDR2 (germline): MNHEY, SVGEGT. The CDR3 DNA reads TGTGCCAGCAGTTACTCGGGGGGAGTCAATCAGCCCCAGCATTTT. It is translated as CASSYSGGVNQPQHF.

The gene calls are TRBV5-1 and TRBJ2-1; 9 bases map to TRBD2. Germline CDR1 reads SGHRS; CDR2 reads YFSETQ. The CDR3 has 15 amino acids. V lost 2 bases and J lost 7; bases outside the gene matches: 7. The CDR3 DNA follows: TGCGCCAGCAGCTTCTGGCGGGAGGGGAGGAATGAGCAGTTCTTC. This translates into CASSFWREGRNEQFF.

This clone has just a few counts. The rearrangement uses TRBV25-1 and TRBJ1-1, with a possible D match to TRBD1 (5 bases). With 1 base removed from V and 11 bases from J, the gap between germline ends came to 14 bases. CDR1 and CDR2 from the germline V gene are MGHDK and SYGVNS. The CDR3 contains 13 residues. The CDR3 coding sequence is TGTGCCAGCAGTGAATCGGGGCGTGGGGGGGCTTTCTTT. This translates into CASSESGRGGAFF.

The chain joins TRBV18 to TRBJ1-1; 8 bases are shared with TRBD1. This CDR3 is built from 12 residues. Germline V gene lookup returns CDR1 KGHSH and CDR2 LQKENI. The junction had 1 base not matched to a gene; V was cut back by 3 bases and J by 7 bases. The CDR3 DNA is TGTGCCAGCTCACCCGACAGGGGTGAAGCTTTCTTT. Translating gives CASSPDRGEAFF.

This sequence joins TRBV3-1 (or the pseudogene TRBV3-2) and TRBJ2-3; TRBD1 might be the D (6 bases). The germline V gene encodes CDR1 LGHDT and CDR2 YNNKEL (reference sequence). The CDR3 has 14 amino acids. The V end lost 3 bases, the J end lost 4 bases, and 11 bases lay between the germline ends. CDR3 coding DNA: TGTGCCAGCAGCCACCGACAGGTTTCAGATACGCAGTATTTT. Protein: CASSHRQVSDTQYF.

The chain links TRBV15 to TRBJ2-2, with unresolved D. Germline loops: CDR1 LNHNV, CDR2 YYDKDF (reference sequence). The CDR3 loop spans 14 amino acids. Trimming removed 0 bases from V and 6 bases from J, with 8 bases in between. The CDR3 bases are TGTGCCACCAGCAGAGATCCCCGGTCCGGGGAGCTGTTTTTT. It codes for CATSRDPRSGELFF.

The gene calls are TRBV2 and TRBJ1-1; 7 nucleotides match TRBD1. The CDR3 sequence is 13 residues long. V gave up 6 bases and J gave up 3 bases; unmatched junction bases: 4. Germline V gives CDR1 SNHLY, CDR2 FYNNEI. The DNA for the CDR3 is TGTGCCAGCAGACCAGACAGGGACACTGAAGCTTTCTTT. Its translation: CASRPDRDTEAFF.

In this sample, this clone turned up once. This CDR3 is CASSSSTENTGELFF. In DNA form, the CDR3 reads TGTGCCAGCTCATCGTCGACAGAGAACACCGGGGAGCTGTTTTTT. The V and J genes are TRBV18 and TRBJ2-2; perhaps TRBD1 as D (5 bases). The ends were cut back, 5 bases at V and 1 base at J, with 11 bases in the middle. The germline V gene encodes CDR1 KGHSH and CDR2 LQKENI. The CDR3 has 15 residues.

The chain employs TRBV27 and TRBJ1-6; a possible D gene is TRBD1 (5 bases). CDR3 length: 14 residues. Trimming shortened V by 5 bases and J by 4 bases, and 9 bases separated the two germline ends. Germline assignment: CDR1 MNHEY and CDR2 SMNVEV (reference sequence). The CDR3 sequence: CASSRQKYNSPLHF. The CDR3 nucleotides read TGTGCCAGCAGTCGACAGAAGTATAATTCACCCCTCCACTTT.

This clone showed up just once. CDR3: CASSPGTGSNSPLHF. In DNA form, the CDR3 reads TGTGCCAGCTCTCCAGGGACAGGGAGCAATTCACCCCTCCACTTT. V and J are TRBV18 and TRBJ1-6; 9 bases match TRBD1. The junction had 7 bases not matched to a gene; V was cut back by 6 bases and J by 7 bases. The CDR3 is 15 residues long. Germline values: CDR1 KGHSH, CDR2 LQKENI.

V gene TRBV19 combines with J gene TRBJ1-1; D not resolved. This CDR3 is 14 amino acids long. V was trimmed by 3 bases and J by 0 bases, leaving 8 bases between them. Germline assignment: CDR1 LNHDA and CDR2 SQIVND (reference sequence). The CDR3, as DNA: TGTGCCAGTAGTATCCCGAGGATGAACACTGAAGCTTTCTTT. Protein sequence: CASSIPRMNTEAFF. Based on the CDR3 plus reference TRBV19 and TRBJ1-1, the full variable domain is DGGITQSPKYLFRKEGQNVTLSCEQNLNHDAMYWYRQDPGQGLRLIYYSQIVNDFQKGDIAEGYSVSREKKESFPLTVTSAQKNPTAFYLCASSIPRMNTEAFFGQGTRLTVV.

Many counts were recorded for this clone. The chain links TRBV10-2 to TRBJ1-1, with D tentatively TRBD1 (6 bases). This CDR3 region has 19 residues. Germline V gene sequence: CDR1 WSHSY, CDR2 SAAADI. Trimming left V 1 base short and J 10 bases short, with 31 bases between. CDR3 nucleotides: TGCGCCAGCAGTGAGTTTTGGTTAGATTTGCGGGGGGCACTAGAGGGAGCTTTCTTT. Translation: CASSEFWLDLRGALEGAFF.

The V call is TRBV4-2, the J call TRBJ2-2, with 7 bases fitting TRBD2. Germline V gene lookup returns CDR1 LGHNA and CDR2 YNFKEQ. V dropped 3 bases and J dropped 2; count of bases not matched to a gene: 6. CDR3 size: 16 residues. The chain's CDR3 is CASSQFTSANTGELFF. In DNA form, the CDR3 reads TGTGCCAGCAGCCAGTTCACTAGCGCCAACACCGGGGAGCTGTTTTTT.

The rearrangement joins TRBV2 to TRBJ1-5; TRBD1 aligns across 7 bases. Germline CDR1 SNHLY, CDR2 FYNNEI. With 8 bases clipped from V and 5 bases from J, the junction kept 9 bases outside the gene matches. The CDR3 is 14 amino acids. In DNA, the CDR3 is TGTGCCAGCCGTAGACAGGGCCTAGATCAGCCCCAGCATTTT. Its protein product is CASRRQGLDQPQHF.

The chain uses TRBV5-8 and TRBJ1-5, with D unresolved. CDR1 is SGHTS, CDR2 YDEGEE, per germline. V was shortened by 6 bases and J by 8 bases, with 24 bases between the two germline ends. CDR3 length: 16 residues. CDR3 amino acids: CASTFTQGPGSKPQHF. CDR3 bases: TGTGCCAGCACCTTTACTCAAGGACCGGGAAGTAAGCCCCAGCATTTT.

The V and J genes are TRBV4-3 and TRBJ2-5, with D uncertain. The CDR3 totals 16 residues. Germline lookup yields CDR1 LGHNA and CDR2 YSLEER. Trimming took off 0 bases at V and 2 bases at J, with 13 bases between the two ends. The CDR3 nucleotides are TGCGCCAGCAGCCAAGATGTAGGTGTGCGGCAAGAGACCCAGTACTTC. Its protein product is CASSQDVGVRQETQYF.

The CDR3 spells CASSFEGTEAFF. DNA of the CDR3: TGTGCCAGCAGCTTCGAGGGCACTGAAGCTTTCTTT. This chain uses TRBV7-9 with TRBJ1-1; no clear D. The CDR3 runs 12 residues. Trimming removed 3 bases from V and 4 bases from J, with 6 bases in between. The germline V gene encodes CDR1 SEHNR and CDR2 FQNEAQ (reference sequence).